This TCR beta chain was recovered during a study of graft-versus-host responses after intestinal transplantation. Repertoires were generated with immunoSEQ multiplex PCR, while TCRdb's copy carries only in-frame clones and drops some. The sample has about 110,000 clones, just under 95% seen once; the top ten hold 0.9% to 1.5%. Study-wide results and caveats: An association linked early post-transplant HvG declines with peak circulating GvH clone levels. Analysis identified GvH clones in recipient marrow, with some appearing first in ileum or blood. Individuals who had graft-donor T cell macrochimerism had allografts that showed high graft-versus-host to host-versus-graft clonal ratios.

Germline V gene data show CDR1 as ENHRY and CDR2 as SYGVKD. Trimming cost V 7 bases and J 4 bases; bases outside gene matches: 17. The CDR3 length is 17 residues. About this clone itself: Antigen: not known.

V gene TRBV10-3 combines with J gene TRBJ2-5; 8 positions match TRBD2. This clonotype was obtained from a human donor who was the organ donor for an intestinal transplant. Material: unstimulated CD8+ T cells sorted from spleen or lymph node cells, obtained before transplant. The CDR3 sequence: CAIKGNGRGAGGETQYF. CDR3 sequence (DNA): TGTGCCATCAAGGGAAATGGGCGGGGGGCCGGCGGAGAGACCCAGTACTTC.